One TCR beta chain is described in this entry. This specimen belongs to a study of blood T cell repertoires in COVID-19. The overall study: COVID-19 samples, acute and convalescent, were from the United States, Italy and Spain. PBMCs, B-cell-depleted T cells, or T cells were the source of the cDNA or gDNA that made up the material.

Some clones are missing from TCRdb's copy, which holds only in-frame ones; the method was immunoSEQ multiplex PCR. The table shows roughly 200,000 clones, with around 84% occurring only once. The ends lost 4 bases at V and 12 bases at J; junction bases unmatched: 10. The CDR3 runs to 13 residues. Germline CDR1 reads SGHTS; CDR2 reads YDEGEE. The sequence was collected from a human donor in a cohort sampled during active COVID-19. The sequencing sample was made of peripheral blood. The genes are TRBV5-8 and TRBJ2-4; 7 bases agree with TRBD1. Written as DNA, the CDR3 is TGTGCCAGCAGCGCTCGACAGGGTTGGGCTCAGTACTTC. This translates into CASSARQGWAQYF.